A single sample is the source of the 3 T cell receptor beta chains below, sequenced in a study of T cell changes during pregnancy in multiple sclerosis. TCRdb's table, derived via immunoSEQ multiplex PCR, lists solely in-frame clones and lacks some. The sample lists around 35,000 clones, approximately 87% occurring once. The sample here was CD8+ T cells from peripheral blood mononuclear cells, taken after pregnancy. The receptors were sampled from a female donor with multiple sclerosis, enrolled in a pregnancy study.

The chain recombines TRBV4-3 with TRBJ1-1; 7 bases line up with TRBD1. This CDR3 spans 14 amino acids. The germline gives CDR1 LGHNA, CDR2 YSLEER. V shed 4 bases and J 0 bases; nucleotides not matched to a gene: 2. CDR3 amino acids: CASSPTGLNTEAFF. In nucleotides, the CDR3 is TGCGCCAGCAGCCCGACAGGGCTGAACACTGAAGCTTTCTTT.

The gene calls are TRBV25-1 and TRBJ2-3; 8 positions agree with TRBD2. This CDR3 is 15 amino acids long. Germline V gene lookup returns CDR1 MGHDK and CDR2 SYGVNS. V lost 6 bases to trimming and J lost 6 bases; unmatched junction nucleotides: 11. The CDR3 sequence is CASRDKRGLRDTQYF. The CDR3 nucleotides read TGTGCCAGCAGGGATAAGCGGGGGCTCCGGGATACGCAGTATTTT.

The chain is built from TRBV10-3 and TRBJ2-7; D is unclear. The V and J ends lost 7 bases and 5 bases respectively, with 18 bases between them. Germline CDR1 ENHRY, CDR2 SYGVKD. The CDR3 is 14 residues long. The CDR3 DNA follows: TGTGCCATCATGGATCGGGTCGAGGCCCACGAGCAGTACTTC. Translation: CAIMDRVEAHEQYF.